This passage covers 17 T cell receptor beta chains from one sample sequenced in a study of patients and donors after allogeneic stem cell transplantation (dated by TCRdb to the early 2020s). Libraries were built with RT-PCR. Sequencing was carried out with a NextSeq 550. TCRdb itself trimmed the public reads at Q25 with fastp, ran MiXCR and retained productive beta chains. When rows share a CDR3 protein, they turn into one entry using the most common DNA and genes. The sample data list 25,000 to 30,000 distinct CDR3 sequences, and roughly 7.3% of these were observed just once. 45% to 60% of the sample lies in the top ten. The specimen was blood, either unsorted or a sorted T cell fraction (not recorded which). The receptor set was obtained from a human donor who was either an allogeneic HSCT recipient or a stem cell or donor lymphocyte infusion donor (not recorded which). It is not recorded whose cells these are; they may come from a transplant donor.

The chain has TRBV19 and TRBJ1-1; no reliable D call. Germline CDR1 is LNHDA and CDR2 is SQIVND (reference sequence). V lost 7 bases to trimming and J lost 4 bases, with 16 bases between them. The CDR3 runs 14 residues. CDR3 DNA sequence: TGTGCCAGTATGGGTGGGCAGCGGGGCACTGAAGCTTTCTTT. Its protein product is CASMGGQRGTEAFF.

At least ten counts were recorded for this clonotype. The CDR3 spells CASSPQPTYEQYF. The CDR3 region has the DNA TGTGCCAGCAGTCCTCAACCTACCTACGAGCAGTACTTC. The chain links TRBV12-3 or TRBV12-4 to TRBJ2-7; D not resolved. The CDR3 spans 13 residues. With 5 bases removed from V and 2 bases from J, the gap between germline ends came to 10 bases.

This clonotype was seen at least ten times. The junction does not match germline at one end; this may be a read error. The chain couples TRBV7-7 to TRBJ2-7; 10 positions match TRBD1. Germline CDR1 is SSHAT and CDR2 is FNYEAQ (reference sequence). The CDR3 spans 15 residues. DNA of the CDR3: TGTGCTAGCAGCCTTCCCGGGACAGGGGACCACGAGCAGTACTTC. Translation gives CASSLPGTGDHEQYF. The variable domain in full, with the rest retrieved from reference TRBV7-7 and TRBJ2-7, is GAGVSQSPRYKVTKRGQDVTLRCDPISSHATLYWYQQALGQGPEFLTYFNYEAQPDKSGLPSDRFSAERPEGSISTLTIQRTEQRDSAMYRCASSLPGTGDHEQYFGPGTRLTVT.

This clonotype showed up many times. The J gene is TRBJ1-6, the V gene TRBV20-1, with a weak D call TRBD1 (6 bases). The CDR3 length is 16 residues. V gave up 0 bases and J gave up 4 bases, with 13 bases separating them. CDR1 is DFQATT, CDR2 SNEGSKA, per germline (reference sequence). The CDR3: CSARDMGAEYNSPLHF. CDR3 coding DNA: TGCAGTGCTAGAGATATGGGGGCGGAGTATAATTCACCCCTCCACTTT.

This clonotype was found many times. This chain uses TRBV10-2 with TRBJ2-1; 10 bases agree with TRBD2. V shed 3 bases and J 9 bases; nucleotides not matched to a gene: 11. Germline CDR1 is WSHSY and CDR2 is SAAADI. CDR3 size: 16 residues. The CDR3 region has the DNA TGCGCCAGCAGTGAAAGACTAGCGGGTTCCTATGGTGAGCAGTTCTTC. Residues: CASSERLAGSYGEQFF.

This clonotype was detected ten times or more. This rearrangement joins TRBV28 to TRBJ2-5, with 11 bases fitting TRBD2. The CDR3 runs to 15 residues. Per germline, CDR1 MDHEN and CDR2 SYDVKM. The V segment lost 4 bases and the J segment 4 bases; nucleotides outside the gene matches: 5. The CDR3 coding sequence is TGTGCCAGCAGTTCGCTAGCGGGAGGCGGAGAGACCCAGTACTTC. This gives the protein CASSSLAGGGETQYF.

This chain connects TRBV28 to TRBJ1-4; D uncertain. Germline CDR1 is MDHEN and CDR2 is SYDVKM. Trimming pared 6 bases from V and 8 bases from J, leaving 19 bases between. The CDR3 runs 15 residues. CDR3 sequence reads: CASSRNGAGNEKLFF. DNA of the CDR3: TGTGCCAGCAGCCGGAACGGCGCGGGCAACGAAAAACTGTTTTTT.

The sample holds a few counts of this clonotype. The V call is TRBV5-1, the J call TRBJ2-5; either TRBD1 or TRBD2 may fit D (6 bases each). The CDR3 covers 15 residues. The germline CDR1 and CDR2 sequences are SGHRS and YFSETQ. V gave up 3 bases and J gave up 5 bases, with 17 bases separating them. The CDR3 DNA sequence: TGCGCCAGCAGCTCAGGAGGGGGGCGATTCGAGACCCAGTACTTC. Translation: CASSSGGGRFETQYF.

There are a few counts of this clonotype. The chain joins TRBV7-9 to TRBJ2-5; 7 bases fit TRBD1. The CDR3 consists of 16 residues. V lost 1 base, J lost 2 bases, and 7 bases stayed unmatched. The germline V gene has CDR1 SEHNR and CDR2 FQNEAQ (reference sequence). CDR3 in DNA: TGTGCCAGCAGCTTAGGCCTACAGGGGCCACAAGAGACCCAGTACTTC. It encodes CASSLGLQGPQETQYF.

The chain joins TRBV3-1 to TRBJ2-2; maybe TRBD2 (7 bases). The V gene's germline CDR1 is LGHDT and CDR2 YNNKEL (reference sequence). This CDR3 region has 15 residues. V was cut by 3 bases and J by 7 bases, with 15 bases left in between. The CDR3 DNA is TGTGCCAGCAGCCAGTCCGGGGGGCCGGTCGGGGAGCTGTTTTTT. Residues: CASSQSGGPVGELFF.

This clonotype was counted a few times. This chain links TRBV21-1 with TRBJ2-3; the DNA was not compared with TRBD1, the D call given in the table. TRBV21-1 is termed a pseudogene. The CDR3 contains 17 residues. CDR3 residues: CASSKPSSFRADDTQYF. CDR3 nucleotide sequence: TGTGCCAGCAGCAAACCTTCTTCTTTTCGGGCGGACGATACGCAGTATTTT.

This clonotype was counted at least ten times. This rearrangement joins TRBV29-1 to TRBJ2-3; D gene unclear. CDR1 and CDR2 (germline): SQVTM, ANQGSEA. The germline V and J ends were trimmed by 3 bases and 1 base, with 8 bases remaining between them. The CDR3 length is 13 residues. Here the CDR3 reads CSVDSAGTDTQYF. The CDR3 DNA reads TGCAGCGTTGATTCGGCGGGCACAGATACGCAGTATTTT.

The table lists this clonotype with many counts. The chain joins TRBV9 to TRBJ1-3; 8 nucleotides agree with TRBD1. This CDR3 has 16 residues. Germline trimming cut 0 bases from V and 1 base from J; bases unmatched to any gene: 3. Germline V lookup: CDR1 SGDLS, CDR2 YYNGEE. The CDR3 sequence is CASSVGRQGSGNTIYF. CDR3 sequence (DNA): TGTGCCAGCAGCGTAGGTCGACAGGGGTCTGGAAACACCATATATTTT.

This clonotype appeared a few times. The chain employs TRBV7-8 and TRBJ1-2; D call uncertain. The CDR3 is 12 amino acids. Deletions cut 9 bases from V and 7 bases from J, with 15 bases between. Germline CDR1 SGHVS, CDR2 FQNEAQ. The CDR3 DNA is TGTGCCAGGACCGCGCGACTATTTGGCTACACCTTC. It codes for CARTARLFGYTF.

This clonotype was seen many times. V is TRBV7-3 and J is TRBJ2-2; TRBD1 matches 7 bases. The junction had 7 bases not matched to a gene; V was cut back by 0 bases and J by 6 bases. Germline-derived CDR1 and CDR2 are SGHTA and FQGTGA. The CDR3 contains 16 residues. As DNA, the CDR3 is TGTGCCAGCAGCTTAACAGGGGGCCCTGGTTCCGGGGAGCTGTTTTTT. Translating gives CASSLTGGPGSGELFF.

At least ten counts were recorded for this clonotype. The chain uses TRBV28 and TRBJ1-5, with 7 positions matching TRBD1. The CDR3 is made up of 16 amino acids. CDR1 and CDR2 (germline): MDHEN, SYDVKM. V lost 3 bases, J lost 0 bases, and 5 bases stayed unmatched. CDR3 protein: CASSFRGGYSNQPQHF. The CDR3 bases are TGTGCCAGCAGTTTCAGGGGGGGGTATAGCAATCAGCCCCAGCATTTT.

This clonotype was counted ten times or more. The genes are TRBV7-6 and TRBJ2-1; no definite D call. CDR3 length: 14 amino acids. Germline V gene lookup returns CDR1 SGHVS and CDR2 FNYEAQ. Trimming stripped 1 base from V and 3 bases from J, with 7 bases between. The CDR3 here is CASSLDGNYNEQFF. As DNA, the CDR3 is TGTGCCAGCAGCTTAGACGGTAACTACAATGAGCAGTTCTTC.